The next 27 T cell receptor beta chains were all read from a single sample in a study of beta chain features in type 1 diabetes. Every bit of the isolated RNA underwent reverse transcription, so sequencing read expressed TCRB transcripts. TCRdb keeps only in-frame clones here, not all; method: immunoSEQ multiplex PCR. The profile shows about 340,000 clones, 7% to 9% of them singletons. Material for sequencing was central memory CD4+ T cells from blood. These receptors all come from a woman aged 18-29 years in good health.

V gene TRBV7-9 combines with J gene TRBJ2-2; 8 bases align to TRBD2. V was clipped by 6 bases and J by 4 bases; unmatched bases: 7. The CDR3 has 15 amino acids. CDR1 is SEHNR and CDR2 is FQNEAQ in the germline V gene (reference sequence). CDR3 amino acids: CASRAAGVATGELFF. The CDR3 DNA is TGTGCCAGCAGAGCAGCGGGAGTCGCCACCGGGGAGCTGTTTTTT.

This clone was counted many times. V and J are TRBV4-2 and TRBJ2-7; D may be TRBD2 (6 bases). The germline V and J ends were trimmed by 1 base and 3 bases, with 22 bases remaining between them. Germline CDR1 reads LGHNA; CDR2 reads YNFKEQ. The CDR3 loop spans 18 amino acids. The chain's CDR3 is CASSQGHRLPLALYEQYF. The CDR3 coding sequence is TGTGCCAGCAGCCAAGGACACCGTTTGCCACTAGCACTCTACGAGCAGTACTTC.

This clone showed up just a few times. The chain employs TRBV5-6 and TRBJ2-5; 7 bases align to TRBD2. V trimming: 4 bases; J trimming: 0 bases; junction bases outside the gene matches: 3. The CDR3 totals 14 residues. CDR1 is SGHDT, CDR2 YYEEEE, per germline. The chain's CDR3 is CASSAGLYQETQYF. As DNA, the CDR3 is TGTGCCAGCAGCGCGGGACTATACCAAGAGACCCAGTACTTC.

This clone was counted only a few times. V and J are TRBV2 and TRBJ2-3; perhaps TRBD2 as D (5 bases). Per germline, CDR1 SNHLY and CDR2 FYNNEI. This CDR3 spans 13 amino acids. V lost 6 bases and J lost 6, with 13 bases in between. CDR3 in DNA: TGTGCCAGCAGCCCATCGGGGTCTGATACGCAGTATTTT. This encodes CASSPSGSDTQYF.

The chain employs TRBV7-2 and TRBJ1-4; D call uncertain. Looked up from germline, CDR1 is SGHTA and CDR2 is FQGNSA. The CDR3 sequence is 14 residues long. Deletions cut 5 bases from V and 5 bases from J, with 12 bases between. Here the CDR3 reads CASSPRLANEKLFF. CDR3 nucleotide sequence: TGTGCCAGCAGCCCGAGATTGGCAAATGAAAAACTGTTTTTT.

The chain recombines TRBV4-3 with TRBJ1-2; 9 bases line up with TRBD1. The V gene end was trimmed by 2 bases and the J gene end by 5 bases; junction bases not matched to a gene: 9. The length of the CDR3 is 16 residues. Germline CDR1 LGHNA, CDR2 YSLEER. The CDR3 DNA reads as TGCGCCAGCAGCCAATCCCCTAACGACAGGGGGTATGGCTACACCTTC. Its translation: CASSQSPNDRGYGYTF.

The chain joins TRBV20-1 to TRBJ2-1, with D uncertain. The V gene lost 6 bases and the J gene lost 10 bases, with 13 bases spanning the gap. Germline CDR1 DFQATT, CDR2 SNEGSKA (reference sequence). CDR3 size: 11 residues. The CDR3 DNA sequence: TGCAGTGCCAAAACGGACGTGGAGCAGTTCTTC. Its translation: CSAKTDVEQFF.

Only a few counts were recorded for this clone. The chain employs TRBV7-3 and TRBJ2-3; 10 bases align to TRBD1. V shed 5 bases and J 3 bases; nucleotides not matched to a gene: 5. Germline V CDR1 and CDR2: SGHTA, FQGTGA. CDR3 length: 15 amino acids. The CDR3 sequence is CASSGRTGGTDTQYF. DNA for the CDR3: TGTGCCAGCAGCGGACGGACAGGGGGTACAGATACGCAGTATTTT.

The rearrangement links TRBV2 to TRBJ2-2; D gene ambiguous. The CDR3 consists of 13 residues. CDR1 and CDR2 (germline): SNHLY, FYNNEI. Trimming took 5 bases from V and 6 from J, leaving 10 bases between them. DNA of the CDR3: TGTGCCAGCAGTCCCCAGAGGTCCGGGGAGCTGTTTTTT. Residues: CASSPQRSGELFF.

This clone was observed a few times. This rearrangement joins TRBV7-6 to TRBJ2-1; TRBD2 aligns across 10 bases. V shed 1 base and J 6 bases; nucleotides not matched to a gene: 9. The CDR3 totals 17 residues. Germline V gives CDR1 SGHVS, CDR2 FNYEAQ. The CDR3 nucleotides are TGTGCCAGCAGCTTAGTGCGCGGAGCGGGAGGGGCCAATGAGCAGTTCTTC. Its protein is CASSLVRGAGGANEQFF.

This clone came up a few times. This chain uses TRBV5-6 with TRBJ2-7; D is uncertain. The germline CDR1 and CDR2 sequences are SGHDT and YYEEEE. CDR3 length: 12 residues. The V gene lost 1 base and the J gene lost 2 bases, with 4 bases spanning the gap. The CDR3 loop reads CASSLWAYEQYF. In DNA, the CDR3 is TGTGCCAGCAGCTTGTGGGCCTACGAGCAGTACTTC. Drawing the rest from reference TRBV5-6 and TRBJ2-7, the complete variable domain is DAGVTQSPTHLIKTRGQQVTLRCSPKSGHDTVSWYQQALGQGPQFIFQYYEEEERQRGNFPDRFSGHQFPNYSSELNVNALLLGDSALYLCASSLWAYEQYFGPGTRLTVT.

There are a few counts of this clone. The rearrangement joins TRBV9 to TRBJ2-3, with D perhaps being TRBD1 or TRBD2 (5 bases each). This CDR3 spans 14 amino acids. CDR1 is SGDLS, CDR2 YYNGEE, per germline. Trimming cost V 4 bases and J 8 bases, with 17 bases left between them. The CDR3 sequence is CASSKQGTTGTQYF. The CDR3 nucleotides are TGTGCCAGCAGCAAACAAGGGACCACGGGTACGCAGTATTTT.

For the CDR3, the DNA is TGTGTTTCTTCACCGGCCCGCTATGGCTACACCTTC. Encoded protein: CVSSPARYGYTF. The chain has TRBV2 and TRBJ1-2; D unclear. CDR3 size: 12 residues. Germline lookup yields CDR1 SNHLY and CDR2 FYNNEI.

This clone occurred a few times. This sequence joins TRBV28 and TRBJ1-2; the D gene is possibly TRBD1 (6 bases). V lost 6 bases, J lost 9 bases, and 20 bases lay in between. Germline CDR1 MDHEN, CDR2 SYDVKM. This CDR3 region has 14 residues. The CDR3 here is CASRYTKNRERYTF. For the CDR3, the DNA is TGTGCCAGCAGGTATACAAAGAACAGGGAGCGCTACACCTTC.

The J gene is TRBJ2-1, the V gene TRBV11-2, with 11 nucleotides matching TRBD2. Trimming at V came to 5 bases and at J to 8 bases, leaving 11 bases not matched to a gene. From germline, CDR1 is SGHAT and CDR2 FQNNGV. The CDR3 totals 16 residues. CDR3 protein: CASSPGTSGSRDEQFF. The CDR3 bases are TGTGCCAGCAGCCCCGGTACTAGCGGGAGCCGAGATGAGCAGTTCTTC.

The V call is TRBV6-6, the J call TRBJ2-7; maybe TRBD2 (5 bases). V was shortened by 8 bases and J by 6 bases, with 14 bases between the two germline ends. In germline, CDR1 is MNHNY, CDR2 SVGAGI (reference sequence). CDR3 size: 12 residues. CDR3 DNA: TGTGCCAGCCACGGAGGCGGTAGCGAGCAGTACTTC. Encoded protein: CASHGGGSEQYF.

In its sample, this clone was seen a few times. J is TRBJ2-2 and V is TRBV11-1; D is unclear. Trimming stripped 2 bases from V and 5 bases from J, with 6 bases between. Germline V gene lookup returns CDR1 SGHAT and CDR2 FQDESV (reference sequence). The CDR3 is made up of 13 amino acids. The DNA of the CDR3 is TGTGCCAGCAGCTTACGACCAACCGGGGAGCTGTTTTTT. This sequence encodes CASSLRPTGELFF.

This clone was detected ten times or more. This sequence joins TRBV4-2 and TRBJ2-2; TRBD2 might be the D (5 bases). This CDR3 region has 18 residues. Per germline, CDR1 LGHNA and CDR2 YNFKEQ. V gave up 5 bases and J gave up 3 bases, with 22 bases separating them. DNA of the CDR3: TGTGCCAGCAGCGAACTCATCCCCTTTGAGGGAGACACCGGGGAGCTGTTTTTT. This codes for CASSELIPFEGDTGELFF.

This clone was observed a handful of times. This same CDR3 is encoded by further DNA sequences in the sample. The V gene is TRBV6-5, the J gene TRBJ2-6, with D hard to call. The CDR3 is made up of 15 amino acids. Between the trimmed V and J ends, which lost 2 bases and 4 bases, there was a span of 9 bases. Germline V gene sequence: CDR1 MNHEY, CDR2 SVGAGI. The CDR3 loop reads CASSYAVSGANVLTF. The CDR3 region has the DNA TGTGCCAGCAGTTACGCAGTGAGCGGGGCCAACGTCCTGACTTTC.

J is TRBJ1-1 and V is TRBV29-1; D gene unclear. The CDR3 contains 12 residues. V lost 7 bases to trimming and J lost 6 bases, with 15 bases between them. Germline V gene lookup returns CDR1 SQVTM and CDR2 ANQGSEA. The chain's CDR3 is CSASQSGPEAFF. CDR3 coding DNA: TGCAGCGCCTCTCAGTCGGGCCCTGAAGCTTTCTTT.

This clone was picked up a small number of times. The V gene is TRBV15, the J gene TRBJ2-4; 7 bases are a match to TRBD2. This CDR3 is built from 16 residues. With 0 bases clipped from V and 1 base from J, the junction kept 3 bases outside the gene matches. The germline CDR1 and CDR2 sequences are LNHNV and YYDKDF (reference sequence). The CDR3 DNA is TGTGCCACCAGCAGAGATTGGGGGGGTGCCAAAAACATTCAGTACTTC. It yields the protein CATSRDWGGAKNIQYF. The whole variable domain, filled in from reference TRBV15 and TRBJ2-4, reads DAMVIQNPRYQVTQFGKPVTLSCSQTLNHNVMYWYQQKSSQAPKLLFHYYDKDFNNEADTPDNFQSRRPNTSFCFLDIRSPGLGDTAMYLCATSRDWGGAKNIQYFGAGTRLSVL.

This sequence joins TRBV6-5 and TRBJ2-7; D not certain. Germline V gene lookup returns CDR1 MNHEY and CDR2 SVGAGI. The CDR3 covers 14 residues. V was shortened by 8 bases and J by 0 bases, with 14 bases between the two germline ends. CDR3 sequence: CASALVDSSYEQYF. The DNA of the CDR3 is TGTGCCAGCGCTCTCGTGGATAGCTCCTACGAGCAGTACTTC.

This clone was observed a handful of times. The chain employs TRBV7-2 and TRBJ1-2; unclear D gene. The length of the CDR3 is 14 residues. Trimming left V 4 bases short and J 5 bases short, with 14 bases between. Germline CDR1 SGHTA, CDR2 FQGNSA. The CDR3 coding sequence is TGTGCCAGCAGCTCCCGGGATAGTGGGTATGGCTACACCTTC. This sequence encodes CASSSRDSGYGYTF. Full variable domain (missing parts from reference TRBV7-2 and TRBJ1-2): GAGVSQSPSNKVTEKGKDVELRCDPISGHTALYWYRQSLGQGLEFLIYFQGNSAPDKSGLPSDRFSAERTGGSVSTLTIQRTQQEDSAVYLCASSSRDSGYGYTFGSGTRLTVV.

The V gene is TRBV4-2, the J gene TRBJ1-5, with 9 nucleotides matching TRBD1. The CDR3 has 17 amino acids. Germline CDR1 and CDR2: LGHNA and YNFKEQ. J lost 7 bases, V lost 0 bases, and 10 bases had no gene match. This CDR3 reads CASSQESRTGVGQPQHF. The CDR3 DNA follows: TGTGCCAGCAGCCAAGAATCTCGGACAGGGGTGGGCCAGCCCCAGCATTTT.

This rearrangement joins TRBV4-3 to TRBJ1-2; possible D gene TRBD1, 5 bases. The V end was cut by 0 bases, the J end by 6 bases, with 14 bases between. Germline-derived CDR1 and CDR2 are LGHNA and YSLEER. The CDR3 contains 15 residues. The CDR3 nucleotides read TGCGCCAGCAGCCAAGATAATCAGGGTACTAATGGCTACACCTTC. This codes for CASSQDNQGTNGYTF.

The chain uses TRBV18 and TRBJ2-7; the D gene is possibly TRBD2 (6 bases). V was cut by 2 bases and J by 7 bases, with 15 bases left in between. The CDR3 is 14 amino acids. Looked up from germline, CDR1 is KGHSH and CDR2 is LQKENI. CDR3 nucleotides: TGTGCCAGCTCACCAAGGGACTCCCGCCCTGAGCAGTACTTC. Protein product: CASSPRDSRPEQYF. The whole variable domain, remainder taken from reference TRBV18 and TRBJ2-7, is NAGVMQNPRHLVRRRGQEARLRCSPMKGHSHVYWYRQLPEEGLKFMVYLQKENIIDESGMPKERFSAEFPKEGPSILRIQQVVRGDSAAYFCASSPRDSRPEQYFGPGTRLTVT.

This clone was detected a few times. The gene calls are TRBV7-2 and TRBJ2-4; TRBD2 matches at 12 bases. The CDR3 runs to 15 residues. V shed 2 bases, J shed 6 bases, and the junction held 2 bases outside the gene matches. Germline assignment: CDR1 SGHTA and CDR2 FQGNSA. CDR3 bases: TGTGCCAGCAGCTTAACTAGCGGGAGGAGAAACATTCAGTACTTC. It encodes CASSLTSGRRNIQYF. Variable domain in full (rest from reference TRBV7-2 and TRBJ2-4): GAGVSQSPSNKVTEKGKDVELRCDPISGHTALYWYRQSLGQGLEFLIYFQGNSAPDKSGLPSDRFSAERTGGSVSTLTIQRTQQEDSAVYLCASSLTSGRRNIQYFGAGTRLSVL.